This T cell receptor beta chain is drawn from a study of blood T cell repertoires in COVID-19. This clone was counted once. Sequencing used immunoSEQ multiplex PCR; TCRdb keeps in-frame clones, though not all of them. The sample has approximately 450,000 clones, roughly nine tenths seen once. The germline CDR1 and CDR2 sequences are SGHAT and FQNNGV. This CDR3 is built from 14 residues. The ends were cut back, 6 bases at V and 4 bases at J, with 15 bases in the middle. The receptor was isolated from a man aged 30 to 39 who had recovered from COVID-19. This chain joins TRBV11-2 and TRBJ2-5; TRBD2 is a possible D gene (5 bases). The sample consisted of PBMCs or T cells enriched from blood (not recorded which). This chain's CDR3 is CASRVTSEGETQYF. The CDR3 bases are TGTGCCAGCAGGGTCACTTCCGAGGGAGAGACCCAGTACTTC.